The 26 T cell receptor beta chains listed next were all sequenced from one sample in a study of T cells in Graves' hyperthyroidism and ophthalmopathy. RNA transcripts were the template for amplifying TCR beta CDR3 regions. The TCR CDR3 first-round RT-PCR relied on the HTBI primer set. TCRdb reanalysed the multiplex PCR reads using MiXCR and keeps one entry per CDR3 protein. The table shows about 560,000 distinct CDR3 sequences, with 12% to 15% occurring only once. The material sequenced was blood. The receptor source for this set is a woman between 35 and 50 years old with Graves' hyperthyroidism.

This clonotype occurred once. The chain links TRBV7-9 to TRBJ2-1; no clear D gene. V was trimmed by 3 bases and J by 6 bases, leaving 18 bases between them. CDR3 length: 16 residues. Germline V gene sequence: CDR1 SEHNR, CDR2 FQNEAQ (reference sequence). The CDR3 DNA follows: TGTGCCAGCAGCTTCCGCGTAGGCTCTGGTAGCAATGAGCAGTTCTTC. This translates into CASSFRVGSGSNEQFF.

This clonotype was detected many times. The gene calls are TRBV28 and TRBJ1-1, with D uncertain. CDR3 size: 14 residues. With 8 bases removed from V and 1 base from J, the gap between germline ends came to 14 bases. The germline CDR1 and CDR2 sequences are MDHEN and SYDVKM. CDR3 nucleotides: TGTGCCAGCCTCGGGCCGTCCCCGAACACTGAAGCTTTCTTT. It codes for CASLGPSPNTEAFF.

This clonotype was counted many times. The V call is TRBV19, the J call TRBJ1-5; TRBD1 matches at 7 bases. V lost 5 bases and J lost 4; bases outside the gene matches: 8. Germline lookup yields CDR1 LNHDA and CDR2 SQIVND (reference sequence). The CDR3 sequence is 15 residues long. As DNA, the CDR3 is TGTGCCAGTAGTGTCGGACAGGTCCCGAATCAGCCCCAGCATTTT. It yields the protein CASSVGQVPNQPQHF.

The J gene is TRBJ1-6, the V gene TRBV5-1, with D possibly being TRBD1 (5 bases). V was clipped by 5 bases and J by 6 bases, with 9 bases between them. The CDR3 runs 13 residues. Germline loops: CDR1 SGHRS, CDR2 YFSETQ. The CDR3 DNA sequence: TGCGCCAGCAGTTGGGACGGTAATTCACCCCTCCACTTT. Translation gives CASSWDGNSPLHF.

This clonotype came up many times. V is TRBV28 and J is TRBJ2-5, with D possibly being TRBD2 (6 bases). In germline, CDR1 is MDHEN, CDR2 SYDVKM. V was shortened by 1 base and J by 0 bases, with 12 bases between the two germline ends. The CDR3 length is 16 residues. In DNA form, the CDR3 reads TGTGCCAGCAGTTTATTGACCAGCGGGTACCAAGAGACCCAGTACTTC. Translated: CASSLLTSGYQETQYF.

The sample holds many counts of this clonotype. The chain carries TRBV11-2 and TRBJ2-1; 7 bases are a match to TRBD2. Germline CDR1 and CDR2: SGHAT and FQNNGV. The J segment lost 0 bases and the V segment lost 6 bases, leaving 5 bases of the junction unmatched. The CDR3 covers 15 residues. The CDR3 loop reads CASSSGTISYNEQFF. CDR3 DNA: TGTGCCAGCAGTTCCGGGACTATCTCCTACAATGAGCAGTTCTTC. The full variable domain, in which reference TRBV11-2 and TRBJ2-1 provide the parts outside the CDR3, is EAGVAQSPRYKIIEKRQSVAFWCNPISGHATLYWYQQILGQGPKLLIQFQNNGVVDDSQLPKDRFSAERLKGVDSTLKIQPAKLEDSAVYLCASSSGTISYNEQFFGPGTRLTVL.

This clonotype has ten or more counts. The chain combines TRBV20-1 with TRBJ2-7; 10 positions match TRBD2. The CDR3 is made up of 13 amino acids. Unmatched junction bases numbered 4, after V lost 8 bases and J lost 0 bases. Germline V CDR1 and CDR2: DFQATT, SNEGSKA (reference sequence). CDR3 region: CSSQREGSYEQYF. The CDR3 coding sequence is TGCAGTTCTCAGCGGGAGGGCTCCTACGAGCAGTACTTC.

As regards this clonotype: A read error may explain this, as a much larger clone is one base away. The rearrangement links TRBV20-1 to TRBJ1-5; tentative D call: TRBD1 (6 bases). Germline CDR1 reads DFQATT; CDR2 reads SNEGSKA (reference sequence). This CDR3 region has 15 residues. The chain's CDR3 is CSARPTTGSNQPRHF. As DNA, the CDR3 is TGCAGTGCTAGGCCGACTACAGGGAGCAATCAGCCCCGGCATTTT.

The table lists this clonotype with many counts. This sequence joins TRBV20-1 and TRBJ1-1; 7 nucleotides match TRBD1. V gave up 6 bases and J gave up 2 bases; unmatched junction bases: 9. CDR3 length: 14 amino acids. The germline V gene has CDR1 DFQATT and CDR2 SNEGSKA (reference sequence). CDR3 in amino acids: CSAGGTALNTEAFF. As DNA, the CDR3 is TGCAGTGCGGGGGGGACAGCTCTTAACACTGAAGCTTTCTTT.

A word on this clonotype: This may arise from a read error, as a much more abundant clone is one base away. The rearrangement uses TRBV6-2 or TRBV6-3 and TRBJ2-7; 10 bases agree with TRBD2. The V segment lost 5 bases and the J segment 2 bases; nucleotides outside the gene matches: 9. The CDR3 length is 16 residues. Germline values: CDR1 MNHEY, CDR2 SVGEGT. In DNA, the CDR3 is TGTGCCAGCAGTCCTGTTTTAGCGGGAGGTACCTACGAGCAGTACTTC. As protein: CASSPVLAGGTYEQYF.

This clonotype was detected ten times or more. CDR3 in amino acids: CASSLAQGVHNEQFF. The CDR3 DNA sequence: TGTGCCAGCAGCTTAGCTCAGGGGGTCCACAATGAGCAGTTCTTC. This chain joins TRBV7-9 and TRBJ2-1, with 7 bases matching TRBD1. This CDR3 comprises 15 residues. Trimming cost V 0 bases and J 5 bases; bases outside gene matches: 4. The germline V gene has CDR1 SEHNR and CDR2 FQNEAQ (reference sequence).

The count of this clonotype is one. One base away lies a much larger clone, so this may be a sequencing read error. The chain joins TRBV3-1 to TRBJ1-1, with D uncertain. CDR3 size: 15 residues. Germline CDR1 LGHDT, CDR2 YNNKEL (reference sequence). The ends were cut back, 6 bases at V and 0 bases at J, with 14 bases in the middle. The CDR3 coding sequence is TGTGCCAGCAGTCGCGGTGGCACAATGAACACTGAAGCTTTCTTT. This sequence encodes CASSRGGTMNTEAFF.

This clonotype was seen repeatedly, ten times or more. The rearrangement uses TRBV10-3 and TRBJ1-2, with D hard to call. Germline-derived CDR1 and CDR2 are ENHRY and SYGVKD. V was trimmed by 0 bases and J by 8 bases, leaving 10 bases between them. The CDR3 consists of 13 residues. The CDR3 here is CAISESGPEGYTF. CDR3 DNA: TGTGCCATCAGTGAGTCAGGCCCGGAGGGCTACACCTTC.

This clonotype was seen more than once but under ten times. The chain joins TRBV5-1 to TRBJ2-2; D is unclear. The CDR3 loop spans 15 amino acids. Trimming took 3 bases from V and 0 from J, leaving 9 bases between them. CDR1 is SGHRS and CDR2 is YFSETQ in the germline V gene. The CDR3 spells CASSSWAPNTGELFF. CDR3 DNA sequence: TGCGCCAGCAGCTCGTGGGCCCCGAACACCGGGGAGCTGTTTTTT.

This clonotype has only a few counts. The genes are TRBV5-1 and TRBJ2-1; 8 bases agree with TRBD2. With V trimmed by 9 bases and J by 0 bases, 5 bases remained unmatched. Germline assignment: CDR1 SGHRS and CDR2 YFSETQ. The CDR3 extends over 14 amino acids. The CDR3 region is CATGGGSSYNEQFF. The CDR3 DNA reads TGCGCCACGGGGGGGGGTTCCTCCTACAATGAGCAGTTCTTC.

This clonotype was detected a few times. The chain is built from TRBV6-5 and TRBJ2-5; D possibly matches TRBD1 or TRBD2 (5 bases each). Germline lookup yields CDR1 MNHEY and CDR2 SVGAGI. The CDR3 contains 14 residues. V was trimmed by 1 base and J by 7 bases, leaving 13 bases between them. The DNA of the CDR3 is TGTGCCAGCAGTTACTGGGGACGGGACGCGACCCAGTACTTC. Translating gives CASSYWGRDATQYF.

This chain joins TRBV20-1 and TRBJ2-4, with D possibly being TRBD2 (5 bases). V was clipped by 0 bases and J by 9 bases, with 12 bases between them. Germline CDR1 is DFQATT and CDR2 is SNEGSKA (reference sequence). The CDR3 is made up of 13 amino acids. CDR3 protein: CSARDIGKSIQYF. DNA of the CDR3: TGCAGTGCTAGAGATATCGGGAAGTCCATTCAGTACTTC.

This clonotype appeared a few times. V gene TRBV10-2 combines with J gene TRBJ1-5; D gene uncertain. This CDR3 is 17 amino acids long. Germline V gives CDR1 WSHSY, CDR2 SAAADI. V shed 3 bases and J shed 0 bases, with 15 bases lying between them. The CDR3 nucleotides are TGCGCCAGCAGTGACTGGAGAGCGCAGTATAGCAATCAGCCCCAGCATTTT. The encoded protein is CASSDWRAQYSNQPQHF.

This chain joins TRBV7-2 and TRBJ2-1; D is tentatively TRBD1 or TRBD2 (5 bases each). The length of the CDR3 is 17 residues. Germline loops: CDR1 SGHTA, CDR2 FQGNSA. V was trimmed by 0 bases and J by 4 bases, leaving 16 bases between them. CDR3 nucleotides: TGTGCCAGCAGCTTAGCCGGGGCCCCTGAGGGGTACAATGAGCAGTTCTTC. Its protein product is CASSLAGAPEGYNEQFF.

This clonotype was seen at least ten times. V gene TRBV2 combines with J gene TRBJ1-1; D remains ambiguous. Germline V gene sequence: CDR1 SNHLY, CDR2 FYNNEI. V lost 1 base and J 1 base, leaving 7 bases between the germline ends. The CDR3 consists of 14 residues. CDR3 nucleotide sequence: TGTGCCAGCAGTGAAGGTGCCAGGAACACTGAAGCTTTCTTT. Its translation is CASSEGARNTEAFF.

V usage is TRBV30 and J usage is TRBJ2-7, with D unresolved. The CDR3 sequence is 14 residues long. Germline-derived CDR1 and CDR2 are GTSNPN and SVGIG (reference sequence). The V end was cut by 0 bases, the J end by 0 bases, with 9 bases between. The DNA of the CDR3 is TGTGCCTGGAGTGTACTGGAAGACTCCTACGAGCAGTACTTC. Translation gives CAWSVLEDSYEQYF.

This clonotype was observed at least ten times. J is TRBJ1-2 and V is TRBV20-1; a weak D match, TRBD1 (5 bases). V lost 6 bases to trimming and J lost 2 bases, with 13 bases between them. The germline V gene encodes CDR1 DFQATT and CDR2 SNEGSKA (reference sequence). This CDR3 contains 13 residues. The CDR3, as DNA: TGCAGTGCCCGATCGGGGGAGAACTATGGCTACACCTTC. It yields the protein CSARSGENYGYTF.

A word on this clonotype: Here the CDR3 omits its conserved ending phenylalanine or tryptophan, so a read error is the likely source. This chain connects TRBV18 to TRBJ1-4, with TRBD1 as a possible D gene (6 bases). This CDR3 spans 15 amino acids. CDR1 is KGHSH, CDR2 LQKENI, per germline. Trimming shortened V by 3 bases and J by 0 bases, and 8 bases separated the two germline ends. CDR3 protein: CASSPGQATNEKLFL. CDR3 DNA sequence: TGTGCCAGCTCACCGGGACAAGCAACTAATGAAAAACTGTTTCTT.

The CDR3 region has the DNA TGCGCCAACCCTGAAGCTTTCTTT. It specifies CANPEAFF. The rearrangement links TRBV20-1 to TRBJ1-1; D gene unclear. Per germline, CDR1 DFQATT and CDR2 SNEGSKA (reference sequence). There are 8 residues in the CDR3.

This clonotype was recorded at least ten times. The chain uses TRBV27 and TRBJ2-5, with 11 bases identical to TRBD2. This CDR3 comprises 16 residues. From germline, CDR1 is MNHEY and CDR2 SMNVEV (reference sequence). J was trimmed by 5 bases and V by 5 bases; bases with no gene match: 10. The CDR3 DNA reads TGTGCCAGCAGTCCCCTCAAGACTAGCGGGACGGAGACCCAGTACTTC. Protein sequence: CASSPLKTSGTETQYF.

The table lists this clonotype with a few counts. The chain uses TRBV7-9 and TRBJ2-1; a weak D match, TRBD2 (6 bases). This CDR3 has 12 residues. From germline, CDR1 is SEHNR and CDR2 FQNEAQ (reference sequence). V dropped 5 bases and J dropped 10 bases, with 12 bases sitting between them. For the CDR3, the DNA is TGTGCCAGCAGCCCGTCGGGGGTGGAGCAGTTCTTC. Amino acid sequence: CASSPSGVEQFF.